This TCR beta chain comes out of a study of blood T cells in healthy people across ages. The CDR3 is 14 amino acids. Trimming at V came to 7 bases and at J to 5 bases, leaving 7 bases not matched to a gene. Germline V lookup: CDR1 MNHNS, CDR2 SASEGT. Together with a sample-barcoded 5' primer, a J-beta primer mix was included in a second PCR lasting roughly 7 to 11 cycles. TCRdb passed the 5' RACE reads through MiXCR, listing each CDR3 protein once. The repertoire has over a million distinct CDR3 sequences, 20% to 25% of them found once; the top ten carry approximately 0.79%. These data also featured in a second study, about T cells of mothers and their children.

The sequenced sample consisted of blood. The rearrangement uses TRBV6-1 and TRBJ2-1, with 8 nucleotides matching TRBD2. This clonotype originated in a girl under 10 years old in good health. CDR3 residues: CASMRGGSNNEQFF. DNA for the CDR3: TGTGCCAGCATGCGCGGGGGGTCTAACAATGAGCAGTTCTTC.